The 26 T cell receptor beta chains listed next were all sequenced from one sample in a study of T cells after somatic rescue of genetic block. The repertoire was sequenced with immunoSEQ multiplex PCR; TCRdb's copy has only in-frame clones and lacks some. This sample yields 88,000 or so clones, of which over 80% are seen a single time; under 2% belongs to the top ten. Sequenced sample: peripheral blood mononuclear cells (PBMCs). The receptors were gathered from a young woman.

This chain uses TRBV2 with TRBJ2-1, with a weak D call TRBD2 (6 bases). The CDR3 runs to 14 residues. CDR1 is SNHLY and CDR2 is FYNNEI in the germline V gene. V was cut by 8 bases and J by 10 bases, with 21 bases left in between. CDR3 coding DNA: TGTGCCAGCGCCTCGAGGGACTCCCTCGAAGAGCAGTTCTTC. Residues: CASASRDSLEEQFF.

This rearrangement joins TRBV6-1 to TRBJ1-5; TRBD1 is a possible D gene (5 bases). The length of the CDR3 is 14 residues. Germline CDR1 reads MNHNS; CDR2 reads SASEGT. V was shortened by 4 bases and J by 2 bases, with 9 bases between the two germline ends. The DNA for the CDR3 is TGTGCCAGCAGTGCAGGAGGGGGCAATCAGCCCCAGCATTTT. Its protein is CASSAGGGNQPQHF.

V gene TRBV6-1 combines with J gene TRBJ2-7; 10 bases fit TRBD1. This CDR3 has 13 residues. CDR1 is MNHNS, CDR2 SASEGT, per germline. The ends lost 5 bases at V and 5 bases at J; junction bases unmatched: 3. CDR3 coding DNA: TGTGCCAGCAGTCGACAGGGGGCCCACGAGCAGTACTTC. Translation: CASSRQGAHEQYF.

The chain employs TRBV7-2 and TRBJ1-6, with no clear D. Germline lookup yields CDR1 SGHTA and CDR2 FQGNSA. The V and J ends lost 5 bases and 7 bases respectively, with 6 bases between them. This CDR3 spans 12 amino acids. CDR3 bases: TGTGCCAGCAGCAAGCAGAATTCACCCCTCCACTTT. Translating it yields CASSKQNSPLHF.

This sequence joins TRBV7-2 and TRBJ2-1; D is ambiguous. Looked up from germline, CDR1 is SGHTA and CDR2 is FQGNSA. The CDR3 is 12 residues long. V lost 5 bases and J lost 8, with 10 bases in between. The CDR3 DNA is TGTGCCAGCAGCCCCCCGGGCGATGAGCAGTTCTTC. Protein product: CASSPPGDEQFF.

This clone was picked up one time. This sequence joins TRBV11-1 and TRBJ1-1; a possible D gene is TRBD1 (6 bases). Trimming removed 5 bases from V and 7 bases from J, with 14 bases in between. This CDR3 has 13 amino acids. Germline V CDR1 and CDR2: SGHAT, FQDESV (reference sequence). Here the CDR3 reads CASSIRGGLEAFF. The CDR3 nucleotides read TGTGCCAGCAGCATACGGGGGGGCCTTGAAGCTTTCTTT. The variable domain in full, completed from reference TRBV11-1 and TRBJ1-1, reads EAEVAQSPRYKITEKSQAVAFWCDPISGHATLYWYRQILGQGPELLVQFQDESVVDDSQLPKDRFSAERLKGVDSTLKIQPAELGDSAMYLCASSIRGGLEAFFGQGTRLTVV.

This rearrangement joins TRBV4-3 to TRBJ1-5, with D hard to call. Looked up from germline, CDR1 is LGHNA and CDR2 is YSLEER. Trimming stripped 0 bases from V and 4 bases from J, with 10 bases between. The CDR3 has 15 residues. The CDR3 sequence is CASSQDPLTNQPQHF. The CDR3 coding sequence is TGCGCCAGCAGCCAAGATCCCCTGACGAATCAGCCCCAGCATTTT.

This chain uses TRBV7-9 with TRBJ1-2; TRBD1 matches 8 bases. From germline, CDR1 is SEHNR and CDR2 FQNEAQ (reference sequence). CDR3 length: 17 amino acids. With V trimmed by 3 bases and J by 5 bases, 14 bases remained unmatched. The CDR3 is CASSFFRGPQLVYGYTF. The DNA of the CDR3 is TGTGCCAGCAGCTTTTTCAGGGGGCCACAGCTGGTGTATGGCTACACCTTC.

The rearrangement links TRBV7-9 to TRBJ2-7; TRBD2 is a possible D gene (7 bases). Trimming stripped 5 bases from V and 4 bases from J, with 18 bases between. Germline CDR1 SEHNR, CDR2 FQNEAQ (reference sequence). The CDR3 spans 15 residues. The CDR3 DNA reads as TGTGCCAGCAGCCCCCCCGGGGGGCGCCGGTACGAGCAGTACTTC. The encoded protein is CASSPPGGRRYEQYF. The full variable domain, completed using reference TRBV7-9 and TRBJ2-7, is DTGVSQNPRHKITKRGQNVTFRCDPISEHNRLYWYRQTLGQGPEFLTYFQNEAQLEKSRLLSDRFSAERPKGSFSTLEIQRTEQGDSAMYLCASSPPGGRRYEQYFGPGTRLTVT.

The chain combines TRBV28 with TRBJ2-5, with 8 bases identical to TRBD1. The CDR3 has 13 residues. Germline V gene lookup returns CDR1 MDHEN and CDR2 SYDVKM. The V segment lost 6 bases and the J segment 4 bases; nucleotides outside the gene matches: 4. Here the CDR3 reads CASRSQGGETQYF. CDR3 coding DNA: TGTGCCAGCAGATCACAGGGGGGAGAGACCCAGTACTTC.

The rearrangement joins TRBV9 to TRBJ2-3, with D hard to call. The CDR3 length is 14 residues. Germline CDR1 SGDLS, CDR2 YYNGEE. Deletions cut 0 bases from V and 11 bases from J, with 16 bases between. The CDR3 region has the DNA TGTGCCAGCAGCGTAGGAAGCGCCTCTGGTGGGCAGTATTTT. Amino acid sequence: CASSVGSASGGQYF.

This chain connects TRBV7-2 to TRBJ1-4; 8 bases map to TRBD1. The CDR3 is 16 residues long. The junction had 3 bases not matched to a gene; V was cut back by 2 bases and J by 1 base. CDR1 is SGHTA, CDR2 FQGNSA, per germline. CDR3 residues: CASSLYRGGTNEKLFF. CDR3 DNA: TGTGCCAGCAGCTTATACAGGGGGGGAACTAATGAAAAACTGTTTTTT.

The chain combines TRBV9 with TRBJ2-3; 13 bases are shared with TRBD2. CDR1 is SGDLS and CDR2 is YYNGEE in the germline V gene. This CDR3 region has 15 residues. After removal of 3 bases from V and 8 bases from J, the junction contained 6 bases not matched to a gene. The CDR3 sequence: CASSGGTSGTVTQYF. CDR3 DNA sequence: TGTGCCAGCAGCGGGGGGACTAGCGGGACTGTTACGCAGTATTTT. Variable domain in full (rest from reference TRBV9 and TRBJ2-3): DSGVTQTPKHLITATGQRVTLRCSPRSGDLSVYWYQQSLDQGLQFLIQYYNGEERAKGNILERFSAQQFPDLHSELNLSSLELGDSALYFCASSGGTSGTVTQYFGPGTRLTVL.

This chain joins TRBV11-2 and TRBJ2-1; the match to TRBD2 covers 9 bases. Germline values: CDR1 SGHAT, CDR2 FQNNGV. The CDR3 is 15 amino acids. Unmatched junction bases numbered 5, after V lost 5 bases and J lost 3 bases. CDR3 DNA: TGTGCCAGCAGCCATAGCGGGAGTCACTACAATGAGCAGTTCTTC. It codes for CASSHSGSHYNEQFF.

V and J are TRBV6-5 and TRBJ1-1; possible D gene TRBD1, 6 bases. The CDR3 spans 13 residues. Per germline, CDR1 MNHEY and CDR2 SVGAGI. V lost 6 bases and J lost 11, with 19 bases in between. CDR3 amino acids: CASSPTPQGRAFF. The CDR3 DNA follows: TGTGCCAGCAGCCCTACCCCCCAGGGGCGCGCTTTCTTT.

The rearrangement joins TRBV7-9 to TRBJ1-5, with TRBD1 identical over 12 bases. CDR1 and CDR2 (germline): SEHNR, FQNEAQ (reference sequence). The CDR3 loop spans 17 amino acids. V gave up 4 bases and J gave up 1 base; unmatched junction bases: 5. The CDR3 DNA is TGTGCCAGCAGCTCCGGGACAGGGGGCAGGAGCAATCAGCCCCAGCATTTT. It specifies CASSSGTGGRSNQPQHF.

Here the CDR3 reads CASSPLDLGNTIYF. In DNA, the CDR3 is TGTGCCAGCTCACCACTGGATCTCGGAAACACCATATATTTT. This chain links TRBV18 with TRBJ1-3, with D unclear. The CDR3 totals 14 residues. V lost 1 base, J lost 4 bases, and 8 bases lay in between. From germline, CDR1 is KGHSH and CDR2 LQKENI.

The genes are TRBV6-5 and TRBJ2-7; D may be TRBD1 (5 bases). Germline CDR1 is MNHEY and CDR2 is SVGAGI. The CDR3 has 15 amino acids. V gave up 6 bases and J gave up 4 bases, with 19 bases separating them. The CDR3 here is CASSLQAAFGYEQYF. In nucleotides, the CDR3 is TGTGCCAGCAGCCTACAGGCGGCGTTTGGGTACGAGCAGTACTTC.

V is TRBV28 and J is TRBJ2-3; either TRBD1 or TRBD2 may fit D (5 bases each). CDR3 length: 15 amino acids. With 9 bases removed from V and 4 bases from J, the gap between germline ends came to 20 bases. Germline V CDR1 and CDR2: MDHEN, SYDVKM. DNA of the CDR3: TGTGCCAGTACCTTACCTAGCAAAGGGGCAGATACGCAGTATTTT. It yields the protein CASTLPSKGADTQYF.

The chain combines TRBV2 with TRBJ2-5; tentative D call: TRBD2 (6 bases). The CDR3 loop spans 13 amino acids. In germline, CDR1 is SNHLY, CDR2 FYNNEI. The V gene lost 8 bases and the J gene lost 1 base, with 11 bases spanning the gap. CDR3 sequence (DNA): TGTGCCAGCTCGAACGGGGGCCAAGAGACCCAGTACTTC. Its protein is CASSNGGQETQYF.

This clone has more than one count but fewer than ten. The rearrangement uses TRBV12-5 and TRBJ1-5; D not resolved. There are 14 residues in the CDR3. Trimming left V 2 bases short and J 2 bases short, with 7 bases between. CDR1 and CDR2 from the germline V gene are LGHNT and FRNRAP. The CDR3, as DNA: TGTGCTAGTGGTTTGACCTGGGGCAATCAGCCCCAGCATTTT. It encodes CASGLTWGNQPQHF.

The chain carries TRBV10-1 and TRBJ1-5; unclear D gene. Germline-derived CDR1 and CDR2 are WNHNN and SYGVQD (reference sequence). This CDR3 has 14 amino acids. V was trimmed by 2 bases and J by 6 bases, leaving 11 bases between them. DNA of the CDR3: TGCGCCAGCAGTGAGGGGTCAGAGGGTCAGCCCCAGCATTTT. Translated, it gives CASSEGSEGQPQHF.

This clone has only one observation. DNA for the CDR3: TGTGCCAGCAGTTTTGGGATGTGGCTGGGGACAGGGGCCTACGAGCAGTACTTC. Its translation is CASSFGMWLGTGAYEQYF. J is TRBJ2-7 and V is TRBV28; 10 bases fit TRBD1. The CDR3 covers 18 residues. After removal of 3 bases from V and 2 bases from J, the junction contained 13 bases not matched to a gene. Germline V gene lookup returns CDR1 MDHEN and CDR2 SYDVKM.

V and J are TRBV7-3 and TRBJ2-3; tentative D call: TRBD1 (7 bases). Germline V gives CDR1 SGHTA, CDR2 FQGTGA. This CDR3 has 17 residues. V dropped 5 bases and J dropped 4 bases, with 22 bases sitting between them. This chain's CDR3 is CASSPTGGTDLADTQYF. The CDR3 DNA follows: TGTGCCAGCAGCCCCACGGGCGGGACAGACTTGGCAGATACGCAGTATTTT.

The chain has TRBV29-1 and TRBJ2-1; D uncertain. CDR1 and CDR2 (germline): SQVTM, ANQGSEA. CDR3 length equals 12 residues. The V and J ends lost 2 bases and 9 bases respectively, with 11 bases between them. CDR3 in DNA: TGCAGCGTTGAACCAGGCCCGGGTGAGCAGTTCTTC. Amino acid sequence: CSVEPGPGEQFF.

This clone has only one observation. The rearrangement uses TRBV28 and TRBJ2-1; D possibly corresponds to TRBD2 (5 bases). The germline gives CDR1 MDHEN, CDR2 SYDVKM. The CDR3 loop spans 17 amino acids. V was clipped by 1 base and J by 2 bases, with 15 bases between them. The CDR3 here is CASSLYLALPTYNEQFF. The CDR3 nucleotides read TGTGCCAGCAGTTTATACCTAGCCCTACCCACCTACAATGAGCAGTTCTTC.